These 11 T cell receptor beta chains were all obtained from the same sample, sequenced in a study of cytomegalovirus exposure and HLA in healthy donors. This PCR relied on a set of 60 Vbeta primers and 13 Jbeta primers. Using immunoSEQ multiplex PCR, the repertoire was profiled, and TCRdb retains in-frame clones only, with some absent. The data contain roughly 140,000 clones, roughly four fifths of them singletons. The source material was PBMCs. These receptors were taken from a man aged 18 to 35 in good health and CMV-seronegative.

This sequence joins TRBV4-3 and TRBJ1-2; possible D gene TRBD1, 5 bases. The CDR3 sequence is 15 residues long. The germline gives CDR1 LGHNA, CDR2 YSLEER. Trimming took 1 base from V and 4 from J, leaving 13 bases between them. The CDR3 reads CASSQVAEQAYGYTF. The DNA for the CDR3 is TGCGCCAGCAGCCAAGTGGCCGAACAGGCCTATGGCTACACCTTC.

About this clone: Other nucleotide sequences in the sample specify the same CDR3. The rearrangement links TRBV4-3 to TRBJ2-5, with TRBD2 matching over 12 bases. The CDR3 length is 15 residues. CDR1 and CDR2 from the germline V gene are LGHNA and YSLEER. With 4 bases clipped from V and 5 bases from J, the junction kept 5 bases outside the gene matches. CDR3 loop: CASSRQGTSGETQYF. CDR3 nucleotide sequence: TGCGCCAGCAGCCGACAAGGGACTAGCGGGGAGACCCAGTACTTC.

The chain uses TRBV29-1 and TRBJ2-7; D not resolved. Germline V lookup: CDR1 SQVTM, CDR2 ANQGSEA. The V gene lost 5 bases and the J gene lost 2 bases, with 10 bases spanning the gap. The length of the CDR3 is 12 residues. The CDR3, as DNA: TGCAGCGTTTCTCCGCGAACCTACGAGCAGTACTTC. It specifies CSVSPRTYEQYF.

The CDR3 here is CASRSGEGDEKLFF. For the CDR3, the DNA is TGTGCCAGCAGATCAGGGGAGGGGGATGAAAAACTGTTTTTT. The J gene is TRBJ1-4, the V gene TRBV2; the D gene is possibly TRBD1 (6 bases). The length of the CDR3 is 14 residues. Trimming took 6 bases from V and 6 from J, leaving 14 bases between them. Per germline, CDR1 SNHLY and CDR2 FYNNEI.

CDR3 bases: TGCAGCGCTGAGGGGCGGAACCAAGAGACCCAGTACTTC. Translating it yields CSAEGRNQETQYF. The gene calls are TRBV29-1 and TRBJ2-5; D could derive from TRBD1 or TRBD2 (5 bases each). V was shortened by 7 bases and J by 0 bases, with 12 bases between the two germline ends. The CDR3 contains 13 residues. CDR1 is SQVTM, CDR2 ANQGSEA, per germline.

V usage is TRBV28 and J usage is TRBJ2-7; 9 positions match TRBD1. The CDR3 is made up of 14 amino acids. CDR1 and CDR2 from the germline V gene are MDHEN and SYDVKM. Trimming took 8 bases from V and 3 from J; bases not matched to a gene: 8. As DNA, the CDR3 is TGTGCCAGCGCCCCGGGGGACAGGGTCTACGAGCAGTACTTC. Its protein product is CASAPGDRVYEQYF.

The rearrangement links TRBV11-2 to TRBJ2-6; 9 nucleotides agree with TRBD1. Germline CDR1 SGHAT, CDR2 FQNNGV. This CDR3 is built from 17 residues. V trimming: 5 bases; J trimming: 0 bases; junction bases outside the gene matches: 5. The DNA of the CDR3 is TGTGCCAGCAGCCCGACAGGGGGTCCCTCTGGGGCCAACGTCCTGACTTTC. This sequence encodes CASSPTGGPSGANVLTF.

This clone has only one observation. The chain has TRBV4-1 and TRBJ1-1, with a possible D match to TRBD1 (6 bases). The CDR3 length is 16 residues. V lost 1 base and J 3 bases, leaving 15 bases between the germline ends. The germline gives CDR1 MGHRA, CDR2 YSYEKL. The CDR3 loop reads CASSQGPAGVDTEAFF. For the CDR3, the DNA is TGCGCCAGCAGCCAAGGTCCGGCAGGGGTGGACACTGAAGCTTTCTTT.

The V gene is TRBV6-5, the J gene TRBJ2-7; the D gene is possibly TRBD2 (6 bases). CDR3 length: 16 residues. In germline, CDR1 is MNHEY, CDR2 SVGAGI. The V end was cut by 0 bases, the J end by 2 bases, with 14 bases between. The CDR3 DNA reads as TGTGCCAGCAGTTACTCGGGGGACTCTTTTCCCTACGAGCAGTACTTC. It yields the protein CASSYSGDSFPYEQYF.

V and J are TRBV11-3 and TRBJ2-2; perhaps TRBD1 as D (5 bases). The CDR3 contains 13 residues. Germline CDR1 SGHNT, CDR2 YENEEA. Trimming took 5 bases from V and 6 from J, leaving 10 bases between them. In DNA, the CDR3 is TGTGCCAGCAGCCCAGGGTTCCCCGGGGAGCTGTTTTTT. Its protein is CASSPGFPGELFF.

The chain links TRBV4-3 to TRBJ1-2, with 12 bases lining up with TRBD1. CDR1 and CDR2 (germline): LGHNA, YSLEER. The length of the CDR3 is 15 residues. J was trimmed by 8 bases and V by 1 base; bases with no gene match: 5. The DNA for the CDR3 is TGCGCCAGCAGCCAAGTTCTGGGACAGGGGGCGGGCTACACCTTC. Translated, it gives CASSQVLGQGAGYTF.